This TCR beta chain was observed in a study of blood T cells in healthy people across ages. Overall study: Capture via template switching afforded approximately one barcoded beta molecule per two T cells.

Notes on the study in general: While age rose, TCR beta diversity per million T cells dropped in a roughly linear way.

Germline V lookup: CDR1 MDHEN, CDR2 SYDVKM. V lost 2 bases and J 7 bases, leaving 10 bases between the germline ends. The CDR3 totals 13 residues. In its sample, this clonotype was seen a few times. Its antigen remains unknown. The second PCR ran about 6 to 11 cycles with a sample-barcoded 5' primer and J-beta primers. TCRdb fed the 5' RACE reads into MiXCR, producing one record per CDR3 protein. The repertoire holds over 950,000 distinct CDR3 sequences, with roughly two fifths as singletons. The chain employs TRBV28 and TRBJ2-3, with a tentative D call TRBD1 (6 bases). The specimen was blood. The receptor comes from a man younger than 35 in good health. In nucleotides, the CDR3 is TGTGCCAGCAGTTTACCAGGGGTTAATACGCAGTATTTT. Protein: CASSLPGVNTQYF.